This T cell receptor beta chain originates from a study of blood T cells in healthy people across ages. Study outcomes and limitations: Unsorted PBMC input precluded a conclusive naive versus antigen-experienced comparison. TCR beta diversity, measured per million T cells, fell in a roughly linear way with age.

This clonotype has ten or more counts. Its antigen remains unidentified. Total RNA was extracted at no less than 6 micrograms per sample. In germline, CDR1 is MNHEY, CDR2 SVGEGT. The CDR3 is 12 amino acids. Trimming shortened V by 5 bases and J by 3 bases, and 8 bases separated the two germline ends. Next came a second PCR, run for 7 to 11 cycles, which used a sample-barcoded 5' primer along with a J-beta primer mix. From the 5' RACE reads, TCRdb called clonotypes with MiXCR, one entry per CDR3 protein. The data show some 1.5 million distinct CDR3 sequences, about 28% seen once. The sequencing sample was made of blood. The gene calls are TRBV6-2 or TRBV6-3 and TRBJ2-7; D gene uncertain. This TCR was sampled from a woman aged 25-40 years in good health. CDR3 nucleotides: TGTGCCAGCAGTCTGCCATTCTACGAGCAGTACTTC. Its translation: CASSLPFYEQYF.